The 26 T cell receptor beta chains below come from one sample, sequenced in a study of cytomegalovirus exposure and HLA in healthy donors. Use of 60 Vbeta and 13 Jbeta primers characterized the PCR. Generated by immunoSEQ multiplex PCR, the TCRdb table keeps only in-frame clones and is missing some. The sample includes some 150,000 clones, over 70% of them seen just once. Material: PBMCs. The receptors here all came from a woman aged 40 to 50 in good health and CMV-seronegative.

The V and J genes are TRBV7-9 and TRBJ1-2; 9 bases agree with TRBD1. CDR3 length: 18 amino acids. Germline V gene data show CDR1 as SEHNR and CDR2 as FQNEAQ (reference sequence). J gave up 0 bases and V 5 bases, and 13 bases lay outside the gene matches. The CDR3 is CASSLQTGTGNSNYGYTF. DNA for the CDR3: TGTGCCAGCAGCCTACAAACCGGGACAGGGAATTCTAACTATGGCTACACCTTC.

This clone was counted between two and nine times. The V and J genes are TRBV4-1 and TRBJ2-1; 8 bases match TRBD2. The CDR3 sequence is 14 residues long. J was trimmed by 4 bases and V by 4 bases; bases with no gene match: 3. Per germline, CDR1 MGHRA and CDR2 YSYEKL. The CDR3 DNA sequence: TGCGCCAGCAGCCGGGGCGGGGGGTACAATGAGCAGTTCTTC. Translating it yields CASSRGGGYNEQFF.

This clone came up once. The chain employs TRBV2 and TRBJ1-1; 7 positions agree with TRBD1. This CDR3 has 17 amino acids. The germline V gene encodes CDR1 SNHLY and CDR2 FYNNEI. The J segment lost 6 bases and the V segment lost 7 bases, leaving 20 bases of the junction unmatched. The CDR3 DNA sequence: TGTGCCAGCATCACTAGTATAGGGGGCAGGGGACGCGCTGAAGCTTTCTTT. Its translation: CASITSIGGRGRAEAFF. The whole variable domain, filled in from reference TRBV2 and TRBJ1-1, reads EPEVTQTPSHQVTQMGQEVILRCVPISNHLYFYWYRQILGQKVEFLVSFYNNEISEKSEIFDDQFSVERPDGSNFTLKIRSTKLEDSAMYFCASITSIGGRGRAEAFFGQGTRLTVV.

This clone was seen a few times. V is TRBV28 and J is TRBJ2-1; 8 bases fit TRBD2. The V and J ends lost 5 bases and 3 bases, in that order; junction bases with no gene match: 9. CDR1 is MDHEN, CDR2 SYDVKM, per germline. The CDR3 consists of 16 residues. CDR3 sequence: CASSPPHSGGYNEQFF. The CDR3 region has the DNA TGTGCCAGCAGTCCCCCCCACAGCGGGGGCTACAATGAGCAGTTCTTC.

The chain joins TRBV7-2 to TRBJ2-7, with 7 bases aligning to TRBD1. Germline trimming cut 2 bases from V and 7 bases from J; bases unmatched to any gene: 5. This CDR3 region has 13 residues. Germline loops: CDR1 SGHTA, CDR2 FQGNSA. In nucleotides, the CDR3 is TGTGCCAGCAGCTTACACAGGGGCGGGGAGCAGTACTTC. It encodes CASSLHRGGEQYF. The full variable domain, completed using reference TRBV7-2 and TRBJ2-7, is GAGVSQSPSNKVTEKGKDVELRCDPISGHTALYWYRQSLGQGLEFLIYFQGNSAPDKSGLPSDRFSAERTGGSVSTLTIQRTQQEDSAVYLCASSLHRGGEQYFGPGTRLTVT.

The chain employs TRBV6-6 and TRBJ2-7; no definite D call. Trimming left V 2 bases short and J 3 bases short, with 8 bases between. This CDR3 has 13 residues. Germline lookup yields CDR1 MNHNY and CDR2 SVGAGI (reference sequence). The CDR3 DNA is TGTGCCAGCAGTTACCTCCGCGACTACGAGCAGTACTTC. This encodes CASSYLRDYEQYF.

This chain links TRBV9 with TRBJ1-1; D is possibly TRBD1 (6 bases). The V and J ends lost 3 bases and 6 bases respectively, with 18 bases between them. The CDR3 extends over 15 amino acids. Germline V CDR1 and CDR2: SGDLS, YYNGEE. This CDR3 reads CASSAVQGGSAEAFF. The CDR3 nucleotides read TGTGCCAGCAGCGCAGTACAGGGAGGGAGCGCTGAAGCTTTCTTT.

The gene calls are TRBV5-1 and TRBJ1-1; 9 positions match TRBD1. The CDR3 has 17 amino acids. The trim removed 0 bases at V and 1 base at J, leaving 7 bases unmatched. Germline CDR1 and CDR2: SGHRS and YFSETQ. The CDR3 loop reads CASSLADRGGWNTEAFF. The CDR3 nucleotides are TGCGCCAGCAGCTTGGCGGACAGGGGTGGATGGAACACTGAAGCTTTCTTT.

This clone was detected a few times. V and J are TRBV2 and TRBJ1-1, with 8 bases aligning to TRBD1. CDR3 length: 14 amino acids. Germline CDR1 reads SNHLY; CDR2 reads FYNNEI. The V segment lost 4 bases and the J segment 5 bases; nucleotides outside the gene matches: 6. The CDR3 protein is CASSGGTGDTEAFF. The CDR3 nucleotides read TGTGCCAGCAGTGGTGGGACAGGTGATACTGAAGCTTTCTTT.

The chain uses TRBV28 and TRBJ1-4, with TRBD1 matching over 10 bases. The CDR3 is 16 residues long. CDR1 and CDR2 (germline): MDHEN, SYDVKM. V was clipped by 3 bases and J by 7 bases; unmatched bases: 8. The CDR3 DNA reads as TGTGCCAGCAGTTTCCCAGACAGGGGGCTTCGTGAAAAACTGTTTTTT. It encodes CASSFPDRGLREKLFF.

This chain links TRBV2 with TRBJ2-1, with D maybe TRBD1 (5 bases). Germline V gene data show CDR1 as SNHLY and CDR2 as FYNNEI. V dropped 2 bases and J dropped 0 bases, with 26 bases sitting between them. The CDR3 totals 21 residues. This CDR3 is CASSERGFGSFVLSSYNEQFF. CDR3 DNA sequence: TGTGCCAGCAGTGAAAGGGGCTTTGGGTCCTTCGTACTGAGCTCCTACAATGAGCAGTTCTTC.

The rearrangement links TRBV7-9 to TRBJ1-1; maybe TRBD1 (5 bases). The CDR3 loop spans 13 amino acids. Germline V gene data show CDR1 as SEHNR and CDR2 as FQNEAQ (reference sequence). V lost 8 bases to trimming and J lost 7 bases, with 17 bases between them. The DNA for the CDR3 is TGTGCCAGCTCCTCCCGGGGGGGTCTTGAAGCTTTCTTT. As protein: CASSSRGGLEAFF.

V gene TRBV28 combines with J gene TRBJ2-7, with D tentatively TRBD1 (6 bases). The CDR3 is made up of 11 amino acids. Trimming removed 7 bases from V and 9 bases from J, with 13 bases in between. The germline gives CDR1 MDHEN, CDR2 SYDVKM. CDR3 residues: CASNQNRVQYF. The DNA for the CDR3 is TGTGCCAGCAACCAAAACAGGGTGCAGTACTTC.

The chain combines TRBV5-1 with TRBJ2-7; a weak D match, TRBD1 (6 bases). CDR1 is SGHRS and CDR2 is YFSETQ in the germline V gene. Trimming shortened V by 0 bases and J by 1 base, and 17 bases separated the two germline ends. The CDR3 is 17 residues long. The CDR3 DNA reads TGCGCCAGCAGCTTGGAGACAGGACCATGGTTATCCTACGAGCAGTACTTC. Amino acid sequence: CASSLETGPWLSYEQYF. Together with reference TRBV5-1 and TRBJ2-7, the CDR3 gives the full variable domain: KAGVTQTPRYLIKTRGQQVTLSCSPISGHRSVSWYQQTPGQGLQFLFEYFSETQRNKGNFPGRFSGRQFSNSRSEMNVSTLELGDSALYLCASSLETGPWLSYEQYFGPGTRLTVT.

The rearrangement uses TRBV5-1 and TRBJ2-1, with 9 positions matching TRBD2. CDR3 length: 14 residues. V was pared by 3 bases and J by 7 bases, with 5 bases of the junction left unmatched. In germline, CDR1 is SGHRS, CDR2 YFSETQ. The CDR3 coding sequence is TGCGCCAGCAGCTATGGACTAGCGTCAAATGAGCAGTTCTTC. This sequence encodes CASSYGLASNEQFF.

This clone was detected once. DNA for the CDR3: TGTGCCAGCACCCAGGGTGTGGCTGATTCACCCCTCCACTTT. It is translated as CASTQGVADSPLHF. The V call is TRBV6-1, the J call TRBJ1-6; D perhaps matches TRBD1 (5 bases). Trimming stripped 7 bases from V and 8 bases from J, with 15 bases between. The CDR3 loop spans 14 amino acids. Germline V gene sequence: CDR1 MNHNS, CDR2 SASEGT.

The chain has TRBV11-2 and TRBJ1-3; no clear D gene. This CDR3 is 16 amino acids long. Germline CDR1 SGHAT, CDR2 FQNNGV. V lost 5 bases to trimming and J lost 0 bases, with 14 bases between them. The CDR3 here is CASSRQRRSSGNTIYF. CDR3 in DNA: TGTGCCAGCAGCCGTCAGCGCCGTAGCTCTGGAAACACCATATATTTT. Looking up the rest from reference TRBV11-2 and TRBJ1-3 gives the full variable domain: EAGVAQSPRYKIIEKRQSVAFWCNPISGHATLYWYQQILGQGPKLLIQFQNNGVVDDSQLPKDRFSAERLKGVDSTLKIQPAKLEDSAVYLCASSRQRRSSGNTIYFGEGSWLTVV.

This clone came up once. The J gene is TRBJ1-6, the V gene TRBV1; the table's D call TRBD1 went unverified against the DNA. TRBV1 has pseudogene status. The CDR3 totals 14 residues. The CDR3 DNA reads TGCACCAGCAGCCAAGTACAGTTTAATTCACCCCTCCACTTT. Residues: CTSSQVQFNSPLHF.

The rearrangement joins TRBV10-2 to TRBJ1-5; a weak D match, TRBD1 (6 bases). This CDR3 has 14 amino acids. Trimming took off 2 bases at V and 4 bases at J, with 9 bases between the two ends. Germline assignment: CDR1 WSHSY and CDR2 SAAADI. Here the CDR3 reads CASSETGWNQPQHF. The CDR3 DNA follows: TGCGCCAGCAGTGAGACAGGGTGGAATCAGCCCCAGCATTTT.

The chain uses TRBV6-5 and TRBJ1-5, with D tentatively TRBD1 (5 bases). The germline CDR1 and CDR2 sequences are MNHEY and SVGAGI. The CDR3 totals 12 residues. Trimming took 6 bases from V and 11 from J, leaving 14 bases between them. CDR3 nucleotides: TGTGCCAGCAGCTTTAGGACGGGGGCCCAGCATTTT. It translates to CASSFRTGAQHF.

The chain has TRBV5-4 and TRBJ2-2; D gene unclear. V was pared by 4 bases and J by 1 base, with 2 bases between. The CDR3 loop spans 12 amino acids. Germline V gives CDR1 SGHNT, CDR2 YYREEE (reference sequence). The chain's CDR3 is CASSQNTGELFF. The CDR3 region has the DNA TGTGCCAGCAGCCAGAACACCGGGGAGCTGTTTTTT.

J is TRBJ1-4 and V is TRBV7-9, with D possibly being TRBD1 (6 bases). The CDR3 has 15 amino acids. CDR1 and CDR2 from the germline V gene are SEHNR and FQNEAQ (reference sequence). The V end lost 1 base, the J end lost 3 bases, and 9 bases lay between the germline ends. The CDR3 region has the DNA TGTGCCAGCAGCTTAGGGACAGAAGCTAATGAAAAACTGTTTTTT. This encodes CASSLGTEANEKLFF.

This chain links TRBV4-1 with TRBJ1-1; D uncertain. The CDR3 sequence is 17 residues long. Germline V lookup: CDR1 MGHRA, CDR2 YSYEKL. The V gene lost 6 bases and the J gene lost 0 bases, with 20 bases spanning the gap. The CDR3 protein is CASRLGMAFGMNTEAFF. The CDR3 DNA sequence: TGCGCCAGCAGACTAGGTATGGCATTCGGTATGAACACTGAAGCTTTCTTT.

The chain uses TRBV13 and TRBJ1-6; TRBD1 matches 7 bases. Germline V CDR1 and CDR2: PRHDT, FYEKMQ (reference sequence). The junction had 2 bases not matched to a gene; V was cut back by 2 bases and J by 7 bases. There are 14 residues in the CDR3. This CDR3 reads CASSLNRGNSPLHF. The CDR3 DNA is TGTGCCAGCAGCTTAAACAGGGGAAATTCACCCCTCCACTTT.

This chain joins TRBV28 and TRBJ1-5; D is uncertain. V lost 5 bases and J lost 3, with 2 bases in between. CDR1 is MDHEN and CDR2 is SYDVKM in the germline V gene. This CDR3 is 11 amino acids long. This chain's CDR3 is CASSHNQPQHF. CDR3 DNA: TGTGCCAGCAGTCACAATCAGCCCCAGCATTTT.

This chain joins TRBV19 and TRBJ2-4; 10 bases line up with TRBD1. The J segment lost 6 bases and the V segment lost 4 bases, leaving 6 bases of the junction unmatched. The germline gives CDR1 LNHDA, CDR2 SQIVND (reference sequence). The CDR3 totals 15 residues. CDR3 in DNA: TGTGCCAGTAGTACCAGACAGGGGGCAGGAAACATTCAGTACTTC. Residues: CASSTRQGAGNIQYF.